The source of this T cell receptor (beta chain) is a study of blood T cell repertoires in COVID-19. Study background: Researchers got acute and convalescent COVID-19 samples from the United States, Italy and Spain. Nucleic acid was either cDNA or gDNA, and it came from T cells, B-cell-depleted T cells, or PBMCs.

Authors' methods: How many nucleated cells were present was estimated from reference gene primer amplification. Data came from immunoSEQ multiplex PCR; TCRdb stores just in-frame clones and leaves some out. That table gives V, J and clone size, and the DNA gave D and trimming. The data contain roughly 8,500 clones, about 86% of them singletons. Germline V gene sequence: CDR1 KGHSH, CDR2 LQKENI. The CDR3 is made up of 13 amino acids. Trimming removed 2 bases from V and 7 bases from J, with 6 bases in between. The chain links TRBV18 to TRBJ1-6; D possibly corresponds to TRBD1 (5 bases). Sequencing was performed on peripheral blood. The TCR was taken from a human donor in a cohort sampled during active COVID-19. Here the CDR3 reads CASSPDRNSPLHF. The CDR3 DNA follows: TGTGCCAGCTCACCAGACAGAAATTCACCCCTCCACTTT.